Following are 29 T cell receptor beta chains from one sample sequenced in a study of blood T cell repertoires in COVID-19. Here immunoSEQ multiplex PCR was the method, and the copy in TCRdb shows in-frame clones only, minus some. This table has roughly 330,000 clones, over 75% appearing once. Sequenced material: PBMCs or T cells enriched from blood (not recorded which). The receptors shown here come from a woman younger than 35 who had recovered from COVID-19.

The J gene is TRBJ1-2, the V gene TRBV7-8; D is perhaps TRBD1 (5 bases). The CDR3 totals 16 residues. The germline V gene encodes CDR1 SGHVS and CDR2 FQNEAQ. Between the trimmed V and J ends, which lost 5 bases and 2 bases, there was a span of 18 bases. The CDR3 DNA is TGTGCCAGCAGCCCTAATGGGGCAGCATCCAACTATGGCTACACCTTC. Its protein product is CASSPNGAASNYGYTF.

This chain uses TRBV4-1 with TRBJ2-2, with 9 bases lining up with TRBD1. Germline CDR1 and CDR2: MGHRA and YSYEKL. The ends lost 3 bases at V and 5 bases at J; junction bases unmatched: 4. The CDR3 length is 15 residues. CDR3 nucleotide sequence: TGCGCCAGCAGCCAGACAGGGGGGCGGACCGGGGAGCTGTTTTTT. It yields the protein CASSQTGGRTGELFF.

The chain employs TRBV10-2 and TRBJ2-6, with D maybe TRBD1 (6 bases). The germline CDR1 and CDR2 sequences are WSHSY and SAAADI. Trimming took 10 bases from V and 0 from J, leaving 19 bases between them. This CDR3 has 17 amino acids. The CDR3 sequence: CATSGAPRLSGANVLTF. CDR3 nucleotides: TGCGCCACTTCAGGGGCCCCCAGGCTCTCTGGGGCCAACGTCCTGACTTTC.

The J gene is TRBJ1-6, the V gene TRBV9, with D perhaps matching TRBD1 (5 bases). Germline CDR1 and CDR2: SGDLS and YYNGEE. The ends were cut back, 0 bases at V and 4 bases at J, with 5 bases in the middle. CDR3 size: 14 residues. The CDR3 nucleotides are TGTGCCAGCAGCGTAGAGGGGTATAATTCACCCCTCCACTTT. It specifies CASSVEGYNSPLHF.

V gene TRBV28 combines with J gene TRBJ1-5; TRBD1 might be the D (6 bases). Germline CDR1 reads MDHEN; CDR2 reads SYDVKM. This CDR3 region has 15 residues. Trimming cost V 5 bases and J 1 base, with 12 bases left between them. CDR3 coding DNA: TGTGCCAGCAGTGGCGTGACAGGAAGCAATCAGCCCCAGCATTTT. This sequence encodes CASSGVTGSNQPQHF.

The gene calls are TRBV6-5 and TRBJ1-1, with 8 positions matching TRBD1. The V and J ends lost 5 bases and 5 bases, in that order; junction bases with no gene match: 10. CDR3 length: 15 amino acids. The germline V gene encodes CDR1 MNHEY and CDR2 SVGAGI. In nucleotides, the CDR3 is TGTGCCAGCAGTAACGGACAGGGAGATGGAACTGAAGCTTTCTTT. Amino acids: CASSNGQGDGTEAFF.

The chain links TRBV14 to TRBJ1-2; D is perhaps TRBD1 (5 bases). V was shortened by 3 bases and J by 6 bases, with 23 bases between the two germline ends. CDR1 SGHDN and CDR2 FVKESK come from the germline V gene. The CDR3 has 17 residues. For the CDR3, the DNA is TGTGCCAGCAGCCACTTCTTCTCCGGGCTCGGGGGTCATGGCTACACCTTC. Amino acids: CASSHFFSGLGGHGYTF.

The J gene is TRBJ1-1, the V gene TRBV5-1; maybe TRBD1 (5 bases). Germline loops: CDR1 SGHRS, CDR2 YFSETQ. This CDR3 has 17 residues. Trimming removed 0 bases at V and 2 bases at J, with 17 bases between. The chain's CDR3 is CASSLGGGPRFNTEAFF. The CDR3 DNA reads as TGCGCCAGCAGCTTGGGGGGGGGTCCCAGATTCAACACTGAAGCTTTCTTT.

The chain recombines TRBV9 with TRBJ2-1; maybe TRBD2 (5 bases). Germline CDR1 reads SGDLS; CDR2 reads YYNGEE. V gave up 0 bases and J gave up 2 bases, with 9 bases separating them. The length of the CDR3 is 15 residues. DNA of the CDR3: TGTGCCAGCAGCGTAGGGAGCGGCACCTACAATGAGCAGTTCTTC. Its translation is CASSVGSGTYNEQFF.

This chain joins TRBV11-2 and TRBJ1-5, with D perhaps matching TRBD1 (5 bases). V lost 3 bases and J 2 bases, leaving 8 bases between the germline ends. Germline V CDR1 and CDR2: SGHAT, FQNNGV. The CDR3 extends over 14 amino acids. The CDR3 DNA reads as TGTGCCAGCAGCTTTTCCAGGGGCAATCAGCCCCAGCATTTT. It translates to CASSFSRGNQPQHF.

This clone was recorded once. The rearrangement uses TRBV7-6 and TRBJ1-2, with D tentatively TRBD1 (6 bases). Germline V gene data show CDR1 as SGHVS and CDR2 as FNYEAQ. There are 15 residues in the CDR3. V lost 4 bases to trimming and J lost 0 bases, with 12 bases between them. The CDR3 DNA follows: TGTGCCAGCAGCTGGACGGACAGAGCTAACTATGGCTACACCTTC. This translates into CASSWTDRANYGYTF.

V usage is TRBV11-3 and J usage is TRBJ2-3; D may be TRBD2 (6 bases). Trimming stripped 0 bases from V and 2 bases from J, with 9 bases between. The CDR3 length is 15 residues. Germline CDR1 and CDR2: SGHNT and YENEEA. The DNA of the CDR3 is TGTGCCAGCAGCTTAGATGGGGGGACCACAGATACGCAGTATTTT. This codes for CASSLDGGTTDTQYF.

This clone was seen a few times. The CDR3 sequence is CASSWTSGDTQYF. CDR3 sequence (DNA): TGTGCCAGCAGCTGGACTAGCGGAGATACGCAGTATTTT. V and J are TRBV7-9 and TRBJ2-3; 10 nucleotides agree with TRBD2. CDR1 and CDR2 from the germline V gene are SEHNR and FQNEAQ (reference sequence). The CDR3 has 13 residues. The V segment lost 4 bases and the J segment 5 bases; nucleotides outside the gene matches: 0.

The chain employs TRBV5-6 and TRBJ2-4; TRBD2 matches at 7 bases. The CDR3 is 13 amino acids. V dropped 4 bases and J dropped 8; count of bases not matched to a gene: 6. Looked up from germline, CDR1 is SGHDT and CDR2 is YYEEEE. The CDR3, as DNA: TGTGCCAGCAGCACTTGGGGAGGGGACATTCAGTACTTC. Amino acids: CASSTWGGDIQYF.

The CDR3 reads CASSQDLGLVGYNEQFF. Written as DNA, the CDR3 is TGTGCCAGCAGCCAAGACTTGGGACTAGTGGGTTACAATGAGCAGTTCTTC. The rearrangement uses TRBV3-1 (or the pseudogene TRBV3-2) and TRBJ2-1; the match to TRBD2 covers 8 bases. The CDR3 totals 17 residues. Germline assignment: CDR1 LGHDT and CDR2 YNNKEL (reference sequence). Germline trimming cut 0 bases from V and 4 bases from J; bases unmatched to any gene: 8.

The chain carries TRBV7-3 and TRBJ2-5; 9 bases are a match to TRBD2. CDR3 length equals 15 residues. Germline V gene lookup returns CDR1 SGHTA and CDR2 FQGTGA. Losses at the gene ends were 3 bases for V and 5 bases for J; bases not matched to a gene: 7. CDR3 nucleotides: TGTGCCAGCAGCTTTTTAGCGGGGGTGCCCGAGACCCAGTACTTC. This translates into CASSFLAGVPETQYF. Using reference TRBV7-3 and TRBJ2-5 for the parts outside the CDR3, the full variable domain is GAGVSQTPSNKVTEKGKYVELRCDPISGHTALYWYRQSLGQGPEFLIYFQGTGAADDSGLPNDRFFAVRPEGSVSTLKIQRTERGDSAVYLCASSFLAGVPETQYFGPGTRLLVL.

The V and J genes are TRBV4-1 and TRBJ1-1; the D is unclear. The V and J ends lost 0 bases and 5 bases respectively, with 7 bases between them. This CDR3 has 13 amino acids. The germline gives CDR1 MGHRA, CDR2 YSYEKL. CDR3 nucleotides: TGCGCCAGCAGCCAAGACCCAGGAACTGAAGCTTTCTTT. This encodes CASSQDPGTEAFF.

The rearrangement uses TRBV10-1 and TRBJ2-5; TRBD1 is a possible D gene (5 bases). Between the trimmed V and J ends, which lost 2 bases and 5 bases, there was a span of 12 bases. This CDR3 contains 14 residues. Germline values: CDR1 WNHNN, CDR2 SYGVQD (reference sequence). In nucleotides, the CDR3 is TGCGCCAGCAGTGAGGGGGCGCGGTGGGAGACCCAGTACTTC. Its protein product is CASSEGARWETQYF.

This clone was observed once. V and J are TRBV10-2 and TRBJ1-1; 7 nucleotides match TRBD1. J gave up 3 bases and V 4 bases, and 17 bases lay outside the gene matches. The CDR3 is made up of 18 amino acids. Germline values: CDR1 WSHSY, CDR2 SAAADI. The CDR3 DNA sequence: TGCGCCAGCAGTGGACAACAGGGGTTTGACGTCTGGGACACTGAAGCTTTCTTT. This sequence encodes CASSGQQGFDVWDTEAFF.

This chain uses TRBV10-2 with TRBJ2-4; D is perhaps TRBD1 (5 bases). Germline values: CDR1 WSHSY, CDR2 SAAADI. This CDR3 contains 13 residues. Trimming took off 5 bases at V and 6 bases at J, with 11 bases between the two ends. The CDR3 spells CASSQPQGNIQYF. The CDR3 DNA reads TGCGCCAGCAGTCAGCCCCAGGGAAACATTCAGTACTTC.

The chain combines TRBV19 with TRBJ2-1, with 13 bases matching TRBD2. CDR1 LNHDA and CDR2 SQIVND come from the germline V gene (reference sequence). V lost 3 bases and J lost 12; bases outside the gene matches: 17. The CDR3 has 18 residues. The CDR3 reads CASSIGRLAGGYLSGQFF. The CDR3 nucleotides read TGTGCCAGTAGTATTGGACGACTAGCGGGGGGCTACCTTTCGGGGCAGTTCTTC.

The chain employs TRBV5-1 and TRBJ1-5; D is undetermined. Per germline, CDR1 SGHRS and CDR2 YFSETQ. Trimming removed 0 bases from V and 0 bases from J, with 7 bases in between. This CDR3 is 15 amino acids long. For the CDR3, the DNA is TGCGCCAGCAGCTTGGGTGACATTAGCAATCAGCCCCAGCATTTT. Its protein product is CASSLGDISNQPQHF.

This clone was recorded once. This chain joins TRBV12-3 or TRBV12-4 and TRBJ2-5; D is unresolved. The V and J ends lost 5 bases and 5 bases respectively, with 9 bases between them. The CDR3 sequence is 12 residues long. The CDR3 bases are TGTGCCAGCAGTCTTACTTCGGAGACCCAGTACTTC. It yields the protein CASSLTSETQYF.

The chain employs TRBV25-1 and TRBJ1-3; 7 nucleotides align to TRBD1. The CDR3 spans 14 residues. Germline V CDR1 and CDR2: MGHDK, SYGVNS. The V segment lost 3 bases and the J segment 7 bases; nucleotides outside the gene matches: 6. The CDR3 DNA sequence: TGTGCCAGCAGTGATCGACAGGGCTCTAACACCATATATTTT. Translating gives CASSDRQGSNTIYF.

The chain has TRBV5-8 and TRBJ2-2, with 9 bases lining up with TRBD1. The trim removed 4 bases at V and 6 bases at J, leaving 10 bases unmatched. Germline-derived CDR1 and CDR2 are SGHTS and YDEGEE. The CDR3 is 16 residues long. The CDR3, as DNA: TGTGCCAGCAGCCTCCGGGACAGGGCTATCCCCGGGGAGCTGTTTTTT. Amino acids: CASSLRDRAIPGELFF.

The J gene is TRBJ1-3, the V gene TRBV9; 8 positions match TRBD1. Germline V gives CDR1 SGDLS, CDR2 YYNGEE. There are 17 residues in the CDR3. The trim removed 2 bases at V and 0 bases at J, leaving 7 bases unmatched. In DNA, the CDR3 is TGTGCCAGCAGCGTGAGGGGACAGGAGTTCTCTGGAAACACCATATATTTT. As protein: CASSVRGQEFSGNTIYF.

Here the CDR3 DNA reads TGTGCCAGCAGTTACTCGAGCCAGGGGAACTACGAGCAGTACTTC. Protein product: CASSYSSQGNYEQYF. V usage is TRBV6-5 and J usage is TRBJ2-7, with D perhaps matching TRBD1 (6 bases). Germline lookup yields CDR1 MNHEY and CDR2 SVGAGI. Trimming removed 0 bases from V and 3 bases from J, with 12 bases in between. This CDR3 has 15 amino acids.

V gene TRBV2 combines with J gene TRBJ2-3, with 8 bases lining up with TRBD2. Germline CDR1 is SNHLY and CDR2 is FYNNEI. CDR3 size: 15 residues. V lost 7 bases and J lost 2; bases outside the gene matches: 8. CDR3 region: CASNSGLDNTDTQYF. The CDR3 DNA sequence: TGTGCCAGCAACTCGGGACTAGATAACACAGATACGCAGTATTTT.

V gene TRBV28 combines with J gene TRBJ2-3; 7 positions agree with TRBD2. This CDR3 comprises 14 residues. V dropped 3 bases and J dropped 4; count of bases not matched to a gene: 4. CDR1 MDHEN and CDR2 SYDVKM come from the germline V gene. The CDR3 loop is CASSFETSPDTQYF. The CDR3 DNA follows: TGTGCCAGCAGTTTTGAGACTAGCCCAGATACGCAGTATTTT.